These T cell receptor beta chains were read from a single sample in a study of blood T cells in healthy people across ages. TCRdb independently ran MiXCR on the 5' RACE reads; one entry per CDR3 protein. The sample has some 750,000 distinct CDR3 sequences; about 20% are singletons. Sequenced: blood. The receptor source for this set is a man aged 70 or older in good health. Both conserved end residues are part of each CDR3. Fields, in order: J gene, D gene, V gene, clone size, CDR3 protein, CDR3 DNA. A D gene is named only where the DNA matches it firmly. Clone size is shown for a subset of rows, as once, few, many or a class of expanded clone.

TRBJ2-5	TRBD1	TRBV20-1	few	CSADRDQETQYF	TGCAGTGCTGACAGGGACCAAGAGACCCAGTACTTC
TRBJ2-2	NA	TRBV15	few	CATSRLKGPGELFF	TGTGCCACCAGCAGGCTTAAAGGACCCGGGGAGCTGTTTTTT
TRBJ2-6	NA	TRBV6-6	NA	CASSYSGNSGANVLTF	TGTGCCAGCAGTTACTCAGGAAACTCTGGGGCCAACGTCCTGACTTTC
TRBJ2-7	TRBD2	TRBV28	few	CASSLKIAGYYEQYF	TGTGCCAGCAGTTTGAAAATAGCGGGATACTACGAGCAGTACTTC
TRBJ2-1	TRBD1	TRBV14	many	CASSQDVDRGRNEQFF	TGTGCCAGCAGCCAAGATGTCGACAGGGGGCGGAATGAGCAGTTCTTC
TRBJ2-3	NA	TRBV6-5	NA	CASSRLWGRADTQYF	TGTGCCAGCAGTCGACTTTGGGGCAGGGCAGATACGCAGTATTTT
TRBJ2-3	TRBD1	TRBV5-1	few	CASSPTDRGSTDTQYF	TGCGCCAGCAGCCCTACGGACAGGGGCTCCACAGATACGCAGTATTTT
TRBJ2-2	TRBD1	TRBV29-1	few	CSATGQRITGELFF	TGCAGCGCCACGGGACAGCGGATCACCGGGGAGCTGTTTTTT
TRBJ1-1	TRBD1	TRBV29-1	NA	CSVSDRGRRNTEAFF	TGCAGCGTTTCGGACAGGGGGCGACGTAACACTGAAGCTTTCTTT
TRBJ2-1	NA	TRBV20-1	NA	CSASQYNEQFF	TGCAGTGCTAGCCAATACAATGAGCAGTTCTTC
TRBJ2-4	NA	TRBV6-2/TRBV6-3	NA	CASSVIGAPTNIQYF	TGTGCCAGCAGTGTGATTGGGGCCCCCACAAACATTCAGTACTTC
TRBJ1-2	TRBD1	TRBV12-3/TRBV12-4	NA	CASRSTGEAYGYTF	TGTGCCAGCAGATCGACAGGGGAGGCCTATGGCTACACCTTC
TRBJ1-4	NA	TRBV20-1	few	CSAEKDSYEKLFF	TGCAGTGCTGAAAAAGACAGCTACGAAAAACTGTTTTTT
TRBJ1-2	NA	TRBV3-1	NA	CASAPGERNGYTF	TGTGCCTCCGCCCCAGGGGAACGGAATGGCTACACCTTC
TRBJ2-3	NA	TRBV29-1	few	CSDRVDTDTQYF	TGCAGCGACCGCGTTGACACAGATACGCAGTATTTT
TRBJ2-1	NA	TRBV15	NA	CATSRDLAGSHNEQFF	TGTGCCACCAGCAGAGATCTGGCGGGAAGTCACAATGAGCAGTTCTTC
TRBJ1-5	NA	TRBV29-1	NA	CSVQTEQYQPQHF	TGCAGCGTTCAGACAGAACAATATCAGCCCCAGCATTTT
TRBJ2-1	NA	TRBV20-1	few	CSAPRQANEQFF	TGCAGTGCGCCCCGACAGGCTAATGAGCAGTTCTTC
TRBJ1-4	NA	TRBV6-5	few	CASKEGGAYEKLFF	TGTGCCAGCAAGGAGGGGGGGGCTTATGAAAAACTGTTTTTT
TRBJ1-1	NA	TRBV6-5	few	CASSPGVWPEAFF	TGTGCCAGCAGCCCAGGGGTTTGGCCTGAAGCTTTCTTT
TRBJ2-5	TRBD2	TRBV29-1	NA	CSVVGSGGETQYF	TGCAGCGTTGTGGGTAGCGGGGGAGAGACCCAGTACTTC
TRBJ2-7	TRBD1	TRBV2	NA	CATSRQGNEQYF	TGTGCCACCTCAAGACAGGGGAACGAGCAGTACTTC
TRBJ2-3	TRBD2	TRBV11-2	few	CASSLVSAGGYTDTQYF	TGTGCCAGCAGCTTAGTATCTGCGGGGGGCTACACAGACACGCAGTATTTT
TRBJ1-3	NA	TRBV18	NA	CASSPTGPVRSGNTIYF	TGTGCCAGCTCACCAACGGGCCCGGTCCGCTCTGGAAACACCATATATTTT
TRBJ1-5	TRBD1	TRBV19	NA	CASSIPGTGGGQPQHF	TGTGCCAGTAGTATCCCCGGGACAGGGGGAGGTCAGCCCCAGCATTTT
TRBJ2-1	TRBD2	TRBV18	few	CASSPIPGLAGQYEQFF	TGTGCCAGCTCACCCATTCCGGGACTAGCGGGACAGTATGAGCAGTTCTTC